This T cell receptor beta chain was documented in a study of T and B cells in COVID-19 patients. Notes on the study in general: Early severe-case samples and blood from mildly ill patients during symptoms were in short supply.

Blood genomic DNA input for TRB amplification was about 240-500 ng. This clonotype appeared a few times. Its antigen is not known. TRB rearrangements were amplified by multiplex PCR with BIOMED2 TRB-A/B primers. Using its own MiXCR run on the multiplex PCR reads, TCRdb lists one record per CDR3 protein. This table has roughly 15,000 distinct CDR3 sequences, roughly 28% appearing once. CDR3 length: 16 residues. Germline-derived CDR1 and CDR2 are KGHSH and LQKENI. V lost 6 bases, J lost 7 bases, and 14 bases stayed unmatched. Sequencing used blood. This sequence originates from a human donor who had recovered from COVID-19. The chain uses TRBV18 and TRBJ2-4; 8 nucleotides line up with TRBD1. CDR3 residues: CASSPSIIQGDNIQYF. The CDR3, as DNA: TGTGCCAGCTCGCCGAGCATTATACAGGGGGACAACATTCAGTACTTC.